This TCR beta chain was captured in a study of blood T cell repertoires in COVID-19. Study in general: From the United States, Italy and Spain came samples of acute and convalescent COVID-19.

The participants were between about 18 and 89 years old and came from roughly 24 US areas. The V and J ends lost 1 base and 8 bases, in that order; junction bases with no gene match: 7. This CDR3 has 14 residues. Germline-derived CDR1 and CDR2 are SGHNT and YENEEA. In the source study's methods: Reference gene primer amplification gave nucleated cell count estimates. The repertoire was sequenced with immunoSEQ multiplex PCR; TCRdb's copy has only in-frame clones and lacks some. The V and J calls and clone size are taken from that table; D and trimming were inferred from the DNA. The sample lists 430,000 or so clones, 70% to 90% seen once, with about 2% in the top ten. This clone was observed a handful of times.

Sequences were obtained from PBMCs or T cells enriched from blood (not recorded which). The receptor was derived from a woman aged 40 to 50 who had recovered from COVID-19. The chain uses TRBV11-3 and TRBJ2-7, with 8 bases that match TRBD1. Written as DNA, the CDR3 is TGTGCCAGCAGCTTAGGGGTGACAGGGGAAAAGCAGTACTTC. Its protein is CASSLGVTGEKQYF. Based on the CDR3 plus reference TRBV11-3 and TRBJ2-7, the full variable domain is EAGVVQSPRYKIIEKKQPVAFWCNPISGHNTLYWYLQNLGQGPELLIRYENEEAVDDSQLPKDRFSAERLKGVDSTLKIQPAELGDSAVYLCASSLGVTGEKQYFGPGTRLTVT.